A single sample gave rise to the 16 T cell receptor beta chains below, sequenced in a study of OX40 agonist ivuxolimab in advanced cancers. Data came from immunoSEQ multiplex PCR; TCRdb stores just in-frame clones and leaves some out. The sample contains approximately 60,000 clones, 77% of which appear only once. This specimen consisted of CD4+ or CD8+ T cells sorted from blood, obtained in a trial of the OX40 agonist ivuxolimab. These receptors were collected from an adult with an advanced solid tumor such as melanoma, head and neck, liver or kidney cancer.

The V call is TRBV5-1, the J call TRBJ1-1; no clear D gene. Germline lookup yields CDR1 SGHRS and CDR2 YFSETQ. Between the trimmed V and J ends, which lost 0 bases and 4 bases, there was a span of 4 bases. The CDR3 has 12 amino acids. CDR3 in amino acids: CASSLEGTEAFF. CDR3 nucleotide sequence: TGCGCCAGCAGCTTGGAGGGCACTGAAGCTTTCTTT.

This sequence joins TRBV11-2 and TRBJ2-1; 14 bases map to TRBD2. Germline values: CDR1 SGHAT, CDR2 FQNNGV. J lost 10 bases, V lost 5 bases, and 7 bases had no gene match. The CDR3 is made up of 15 amino acids. CDR3 sequence reads: CASSPGLAGGREQFF. CDR3 in DNA: TGTGCCAGCAGCCCAGGACTAGCGGGGGGACGGGAGCAGTTCTTC.

This clone occurred many times. The chain couples TRBV28 to TRBJ2-7; TRBD2 agrees at 7 bases. The CDR3 consists of 15 residues. The junction had 16 bases not matched to a gene; V was cut back by 7 bases and J by 7 bases. The germline V gene has CDR1 MDHEN and CDR2 SYDVKM. Here the CDR3 reads CASIAIPERGREQYF. CDR3 DNA sequence: TGTGCCAGCATTGCCATCCCCGAGCGGGGTCGGGAGCAGTACTTC. The entire variable domain, with the rest obtained from reference TRBV28 and TRBJ2-7, is as follows: DVKVTQSSRYLVKRTGEKVFLECVQDMDHENMFWYRQDPGLGLRLIYFSYDVKMKEKGDIPEGYSVSREKKERFSLILESASTNQTSMYLCASIAIPERGREQYFGPGTRLTVT.

This clone appeared once. This chain uses TRBV7-2 with TRBJ2-7; 7 nucleotides line up with TRBD1. The CDR3 consists of 15 residues. V was pared by 5 bases and J by 3 bases, with 10 bases of the junction left unmatched. CDR1 and CDR2 (germline): SGHTA, FQGNSA. The DNA of the CDR3 is TGTGCCAGCAGCCCAAACCGGGACAGATTCTACGAGCAGTACTTC. Its protein is CASSPNRDRFYEQYF.

The V gene is TRBV14, the J gene TRBJ1-1; D ambiguous. The CDR3 spans 15 residues. V lost 1 base and J lost 5, with 14 bases in between. Germline-derived CDR1 and CDR2 are SGHDN and FVKESK. The CDR3, as DNA: TGTGCCAGCAGCCAAGTCCGGTGGGGAAGGACTGAAGCTTTCTTT. Residues: CASSQVRWGRTEAFF.

In this sample, this clone turned up a few times. The rearrangement links TRBV28 to TRBJ2-7, with D possibly matching TRBD1 (6 bases). In germline, CDR1 is MDHEN, CDR2 SYDVKM. V gave up 8 bases and J gave up 6 bases, with 17 bases separating them. CDR3 length: 13 amino acids. The DNA of the CDR3 is TGTGCCAGCCTGCCGGGACAAAGGGGCGAGCAGTACTTC. Translating it yields CASLPGQRGEQYF.

The rearrangement links TRBV13 to TRBJ2-3; the D is unclear. V was trimmed by 4 bases and J by 2 bases, leaving 10 bases between them. The V gene's germline CDR1 is PRHDT and CDR2 FYEKMQ (reference sequence). This CDR3 is built from 14 residues. CDR3 protein: CASSSLTVTDTQYF. The CDR3, as DNA: TGTGCCAGCAGCTCCCTCACGGTCACAGATACGCAGTATTTT.

This rearrangement joins TRBV18 to TRBJ1-2; D call uncertain. Germline assignment: CDR1 KGHSH and CDR2 LQKENI. The CDR3 has 14 residues. V was clipped by 2 bases and J by 0 bases, with 7 bases between them. CDR3 residues: CASSPEPSNYGYTF. CDR3 in DNA: TGTGCCAGCTCACCAGAGCCTTCTAACTATGGCTACACCTTC.

The CDR3 spells CASSLEGGANVLTF. The CDR3 coding sequence is TGTGCCAGCAGCTTGGAGGGGGGGGCCAACGTCCTGACTTTC. The rearrangement uses TRBV5-6 and TRBJ2-6; the D gene is possibly TRBD1 (5 bases). The V end lost 0 bases, the J end lost 4 bases, and 5 bases lay between the germline ends. This CDR3 contains 14 residues. Germline-derived CDR1 and CDR2 are SGHDT and YYEEEE.

The CDR3: CASSLGGGTDTQYF. CDR3 bases: TGCGCCAGCAGCTTGGGAGGAGGAACAGATACGCAGTATTTT. V is TRBV5-1 and J is TRBJ2-3; tentative D call: TRBD2 (5 bases). Trimming removed 0 bases at V and 3 bases at J, with 8 bases between. The CDR3 spans 14 residues. The V gene's germline CDR1 is SGHRS and CDR2 YFSETQ. The full variable domain, its missing parts supplied by reference TRBV5-1 and TRBJ2-3, is KAGVTQTPRYLIKTRGQQVTLSCSPISGHRSVSWYQQTPGQGLQFLFEYFSETQRNKGNFPGRFSGRQFSNSRSEMNVSTLELGDSALYLCASSLGGGTDTQYFGPGTRLTVL.

The chain couples TRBV5-1 to TRBJ2-3; the D is unclear. This CDR3 region has 14 residues. V was clipped by 0 bases and J by 0 bases, with 5 bases between them. The V gene's germline CDR1 is SGHRS and CDR2 YFSETQ. The CDR3 sequence: CASSLEVSTDTQYF. The CDR3 nucleotides are TGCGCCAGCAGCTTGGAGGTCAGCACAGATACGCAGTATTTT.

This clone was counted a single time. V gene TRBV7-2 combines with J gene TRBJ2-1; D is unresolved. Germline CDR1 reads SGHTA; CDR2 reads FQGNSA. This CDR3 spans 13 amino acids. Trimming removed 1 base from V and 6 bases from J, with 7 bases in between. CDR3 residues: CASSLDRGNEQFF. The CDR3 DNA sequence: TGTGCCAGCAGCTTAGATAGAGGCAATGAGCAGTTCTTC.

The chain employs TRBV28 and TRBJ1-2, with D hard to call. The V gene lost 3 bases and the J gene lost 0 bases, with 5 bases spanning the gap. CDR3 length: 13 residues. CDR1 MDHEN and CDR2 SYDVKM come from the germline V gene. The CDR3 DNA reads as TGTGCCAGCAGTTTCAGAGCTAACTATGGCTACACCTTC. This gives the protein CASSFRANYGYTF.

This CDR3 reads CASSLSSADREQYF. For the CDR3, the DNA is TGTGCCAGCTCACTCTCCTCGGCCGATCGGGAGCAGTACTTC. The rearrangement links TRBV18 to TRBJ2-7, with no clear D. V lost 4 bases and J lost 7, with 17 bases in between. CDR1 is KGHSH, CDR2 LQKENI, per germline. The CDR3 has 14 amino acids.

The V and J genes are TRBV28 and TRBJ2-7; 7 bases are a match to TRBD1. The germline V gene has CDR1 MDHEN and CDR2 SYDVKM. The CDR3 length is 12 residues. V lost 2 bases, J lost 12 bases, and 7 bases stayed unmatched. The CDR3 DNA reads TGTGCCAGCAGTTTACCCGGGACAGTTCCGTACTTC. Translation: CASSLPGTVPYF.

This chain joins TRBV18 and TRBJ1-5; D not resolved. V dropped 3 bases and J dropped 0 bases, with 9 bases sitting between them. Germline V gives CDR1 KGHSH, CDR2 LQKENI. CDR3 size: 15 residues. CDR3 DNA sequence: TGTGCCAGCTCACCGGGCCCCTATAGCAATCAGCCCCAGCATTTT. The encoded protein is CASSPGPYSNQPQHF. The entire variable domain, with the rest obtained from reference TRBV18 and TRBJ1-5, is as follows: NAGVMQNPRHLVRRRGQEARLRCSPMKGHSHVYWYRQLPEEGLKFMVYLQKENIIDESGMPKERFSAEFPKEGPSILRIQQVVRGDSAAYFCASSPGPYSNQPQHFGDGTRLSIL.